The present entry profiles one T cell receptor beta chain with its context. Its target antigen remains unknown. Within one base of it there is no much larger clone, and no base qualities were kept. These data belong to a study of T cells in Graves' hyperthyroidism and ophthalmopathy (dated by TCRdb to about 2019). A note on the overall study: Peripheral blood samples were taken at initial diagnosis, before any treatment was given. To identify TCR V-J signatures that set the groups apart, the researchers used a discovery cohort of 90 to 100 patients, made up of around 40 with Graves' ophthalmopathy and some 60 with stable Graves' hyperthyroidism. Whether ophthalmopathy could be predicted prospectively was tested in an independent validation cohort made up of about 20 hyperthyroidism patients plus 17 patients who later progressed to ophthalmopathy. For training and testing, the approximately 97 patients in the discovery cohort were randomly divided in a 7:3 ratio. In several Graves' hyperthyroidism patients, the study also compared T-cell repertoires from thyroid tissue with T-cell repertoires from blood. Once sampling was done, hyperthyroidism patients were given methimazole at a starting dose of 30 mg daily, whereas ophthalmopathy patients were given high-dose intravenous methylprednisolone. The paper describes TCR Vbeta CDR3 sequencing of fewer than 150 peripheral blood samples, made up of 40 to 45 ophthalmopathy patients, some 76 hyperthyroidism patients and 17 progressor patients. Broad study findings and their caveats: During validation, the model predicted progression to ophthalmopathy a median of about 6.5 months ahead of onset, with 60% to 71% sensitivity and 72% to 85% specificity. Most expanded thyroid clonotypes (frequency above 0.001) were also found in blood, which suggests that blood repertoires may mirror thyroid immune responses. In cross-validation, a model built on a 13 V-J signature told ophthalmopathy apart from stable hyperthyroidism with under 90% sensitivity and approximately 81% specificity, and in testing the same model reached 80%/75%. No statistical method was used to fix the sample size in advance, and group allocation was not hidden from the investigators.

Graves' hyperthyroidism was defined as stable when no progression to ophthalmopathy occurred over 18 months of follow-up. The hyperthyroidism patients were between 18 and 65 years old and newly diagnosed, with a disease duration of less than 2 months. Patients with uncontrolled infections, other autoimmune diseases, pregnancy or lactation were excluded. Clinical symptoms, serum thyroxine and TRAb, thyroid ultrasound, and orbital computed tomography formed the basis for the diagnoses. PBMCs were isolated from about 10 ml of fresh peripheral blood by Ficoll-Paque density gradient centrifugation. Trizol reagent was used to extract total RNA, and RNA quality was then checked on an Agilent 2100 Bioanalyzer. The TCR beta CDR3 regions were amplified from RNA transcripts. The first round of RT-PCR for the TCR CDR3 was performed with the HTBI primer set and the Qiagen OneStep RT-PCR kit. Libraries were constructed in a second round of multiplex PCR, after which size selection and purification were performed. Paired-end sequencing of the libraries was performed with 100 bp reads on an Illumina HiSeq2000. Processing in the source paper ran as follows. SOAPnuke was used to process the raw data, removing reads that contained adapters or uncalled bases, had a mean Phred below 15, or lacked an exact match to the constant primer or identifier. High-quality paired reads were merged with COPE v1.2.5, and unique nucleotide sequences were defined as clonotypes. MiTCR v1.1 was used to align clonotypes to the IMGT TRBV, TRBD and TRBJ reference segments. The analysis included only V-J combinations with a frequency above 0.0001, which together covered more than 99% of the repertoires. The TCS score was defined as the ratio of F50 (clonal expansion) to E x V (chaos), calculated using BLOSUM62-based TCRdist between CDR3 peptides within each V-J. Welch's t-statistics and random forest reduced 450 to 600 V-J features to around 14, which were used in a naive Bayes classifier (R e1071). TCRdb handled the public reads itself, with Q25 trimming in fastp and clone calling in MiXCR, and kept productive beta chains. Under each unique CDR3 protein, matching rows form one entry showing the most common genes and DNA. TCRdb's processing, not the authors', yielded these V and J calls. The sample includes 300,000 to 350,000 distinct CDR3 sequences, with around 20% observed a single time. The ten top clones hold around half of the sample.

The receptor was derived from a woman in her forties or fifties with Graves' hyperthyroidism. Sequencing used blood.

CDR3 sequence: CASSPSGSPNYGYTF. The nucleotides read TGTGCCAGCTCACCATCGGGCAGCCCTAACTATGGCTACACCTTC. The rearrangement joined TRBV18 to TRBJ1-2; the D gene remains uncertain. V is pared back by 2 bases and J by 0 bases, with 10 bases lying between the germline termini. CDR1 and CDR2, per the germline V gene, are KGHSH and LQKENI. The CDR3 runs 15 amino acids, cysteine and phenylalanine included. The sequence is cut down to CDR3 DNA, 45 bases in frame from base 1.